These 31 T cell receptor beta chains share one sample of origin, sequenced in a study of vaccination and CD4 T cells after COVID-19. No antigens are known for them. Sequencing of cultured CD4+ T cell DNA used the Oncomine TCR Beta short-read assay. TCRdb called the PCR reads again in MiXCR, with one record for every CDR3 protein. The sample records about 14,000 distinct CDR3 sequences, 50% to 70% being singletons. Treatment reported: approximately 11-day PBMC culture with coronavirus spike peptide pools or control peptides (ViraFEST assay). The material was CD4+ T cells from blood, cultured in vitro, obtained before SARS-CoV-2 vaccination. These receptor sequences come from a human donor who had recovered from COVID-19.

The rearrangement uses TRBV19 and TRBJ1-1, with 7 bases aligning to TRBD1. In germline, CDR1 is LNHDA, CDR2 SQIVND (reference sequence). The CDR3 contains 14 residues. The V gene end was trimmed by 5 bases and the J gene end by 1 base; junction bases not matched to a gene: 4. This CDR3 reads CASSPRTGNTEAFF. CDR3 in DNA: TGTGCCAGTAGTCCCCGGACAGGGAACACTGAAGCTTTCTTT.

This clonotype was counted a few times. V is TRBV7-2 and J is TRBJ1-5; D not resolved. Trimming stripped 4 bases from V and 0 bases from J, with 13 bases between. Germline V gives CDR1 SGHTA, CDR2 FQGNSA. The CDR3 is 16 residues long. CDR3 loop: CASSSLREYSNQPQHF. The CDR3 DNA sequence: TGTGCCAGCAGCTCTTTACGGGAGTATAGCAATCAGCCCCAGCATTTT.

The rearrangement uses TRBV7-3 and TRBJ2-2, with D perhaps matching TRBD1 (6 bases). The CDR3 is 15 amino acids. Between the trimmed V and J ends, which lost 5 bases and 0 bases, there was a span of 10 bases. Per germline, CDR1 SGHTA and CDR2 FQGTGA. CDR3 nucleotides: TGTGCCAGCAGCCGAACAGGGTCGAACACCGGGGAGCTGTTTTTT. Its protein product is CASSRTGSNTGELFF.

This sequence joins TRBV24-1 and TRBJ1-2; TRBD1 agrees at 9 bases. The CDR3 length is 15 residues. V was pared by 4 bases and J by 8 bases, with 10 bases of the junction left unmatched. Germline-derived CDR1 and CDR2 are KGHDR and SFDVKD. The CDR3 nucleotides are TGTGCCACCAGTGACCACGGTGACAGGGGGAACGGCTACACCTTC. Amino acid sequence: CATSDHGDRGNGYTF.

The J gene is TRBJ1-1, the V gene TRBV7-3, with D tentatively TRBD1 (5 bases). Trimming took 4 bases from V and 0 from J, leaving 15 bases between them. In germline, CDR1 is SGHTA, CDR2 FQGTGA. This CDR3 region has 16 residues. The CDR3 loop is CASSSIRQIMNTEAFF. As DNA, the CDR3 is TGTGCCAGCAGCTCCATCAGACAGATCATGAACACTGAAGCTTTCTTT.

The rearrangement joins TRBV11-2 to TRBJ1-2; D unclear. This CDR3 spans 12 amino acids. The V and J ends lost 4 bases and 7 bases respectively, with 10 bases between them. Germline V gene data show CDR1 as SGHAT and CDR2 as FQNNGV. Here the CDR3 reads CASSSPGGGYTF. CDR3 in DNA: TGTGCCAGCAGCTCACCAGGAGGTGGCTACACCTTC.

The chain is built from TRBV7-9 and TRBJ2-5; no reliable D call. Trimming cost V 1 base and J 5 bases, with 14 bases left between them. The CDR3 runs 15 residues. Per the germline V gene, CDR1 is SEHNR and CDR2 is FQNEAQ (reference sequence). Written as DNA, the CDR3 is TGTGCCAGCAGCTTAGTTCTTCCATTCGGGGAGACCCAGTACTTC. Protein sequence: CASSLVLPFGETQYF. Based on the CDR3 plus reference TRBV7-9 and TRBJ2-5, the full variable domain is DTGVSQNPRHKITKRGQNVTFRCDPISEHNRLYWYRQTLGQGPEFLTYFQNEAQLEKSRLLSDRFSAERPKGSFSTLEIQRTEQGDSAMYLCASSLVLPFGETQYFGPGTRLLVL.

This clonotype has just a few counts. The V gene is TRBV6-1, the J gene TRBJ1-2, with D perhaps TRBD1 (5 bases). This CDR3 has 14 amino acids. Trimming shortened V by 8 bases and J by 3 bases, and 16 bases separated the two germline ends. Germline assignment: CDR1 MNHNS and CDR2 SASEGT. The CDR3 loop is CASRFSAGDYGYTF. CDR3 bases: TGTGCCAGCCGATTTTCAGCGGGGGACTATGGCTACACCTTC.

The table lists this clonotype with a few counts. This chain uses TRBV5-1 with TRBJ1-2, with 8 positions matching TRBD1. The CDR3 loop spans 14 amino acids. V lost 2 bases and J lost 4; bases outside the gene matches: 4. Germline values: CDR1 SGHRS, CDR2 YFSETQ. The CDR3, as DNA: TGCGCCAGCAGCTTAAGGACAGGGTTCTATGGCTACACCTTC. Protein product: CASSLRTGFYGYTF.

The gene calls are TRBV4-2 and TRBJ1-1, with 8 bases fitting TRBD1. This CDR3 spans 19 amino acids. The V and J ends lost 0 bases and 0 bases, in that order; junction bases with no gene match: 12. CDR1 is LGHNA and CDR2 is YNFKEQ in the germline V gene. The CDR3 sequence is CASSQEVVRTGGLNTEAFF. In nucleotides, the CDR3 is TGTGCCAGCAGCCAAGAGGTTGTTCGTACAGGGGGGTTGAACACTGAAGCTTTCTTT.

This chain uses TRBV20-1 with TRBJ1-1; 8 positions agree with TRBD1. Trimming removed 4 bases from V and 10 bases from J; junction bases left unmatched: 11. In germline, CDR1 is DFQATT, CDR2 SNEGSKA (reference sequence). The CDR3 is 13 residues long. The CDR3 loop reads CSATGGQGPGAFF. The CDR3 DNA follows: TGCAGTGCTACGGGAGGACAGGGTCCAGGAGCTTTCTTT.

This clonotype was recorded a few times. This rearrangement joins TRBV15 to TRBJ1-2, with D maybe TRBD1 (5 bases). The CDR3 is 13 residues long. Trimming stripped 5 bases from V and 4 bases from J, with 11 bases between. The germline V gene encodes CDR1 LNHNV and CDR2 YYDKDF (reference sequence). CDR3 region: CATSVGTAYGYTF. As DNA, the CDR3 is TGTGCCACCAGCGTTGGGACGGCCTATGGCTACACCTTC.

V is TRBV7-6 and J is TRBJ2-2, with D possibly being TRBD1 (5 bases). Germline loops: CDR1 SGHVS, CDR2 FNYEAQ. V gave up 4 bases and J gave up 1 base, with 10 bases separating them. This CDR3 has 15 amino acids. In nucleotides, the CDR3 is TGTGCCAGCAGCTACCAAACAGGGAACACCGGGGAGCTGTTTTTT. It is translated as CASSYQTGNTGELFF.

This chain uses TRBV30 with TRBJ1-5; D not certain. V lost 1 base and J lost 4, with 8 bases in between. The CDR3 runs 13 residues. CDR1 and CDR2 (germline): GTSNPN, SVGIG (reference sequence). The CDR3 nucleotides are TGTGCCTGGAGTGCCCTTAAGAATCAGCCCCAGCATTTT. This translates into CAWSALKNQPQHF.

In its sample, this clonotype was seen a few times. The rearrangement joins TRBV20-1 to TRBJ1-1; the match to TRBD1 covers 9 bases. After removal of 6 bases from V and 5 bases from J, the junction contained 13 bases not matched to a gene. CDR1 is DFQATT and CDR2 is SNEGSKA in the germline V gene (reference sequence). The CDR3 consists of 15 residues. The CDR3 DNA follows: TGCAGTGCCACGCTTCCGGGACAGGGAGATACTGAAGCTTTCTTT. This translates into CSATLPGQGDTEAFF.

This chain joins TRBV20-1 and TRBJ1-2; a weak D match, TRBD1 (5 bases). Per the germline V gene, CDR1 is DFQATT and CDR2 is SNEGSKA (reference sequence). The V gene lost 1 base and the J gene lost 5 bases, with 11 bases spanning the gap. This CDR3 contains 13 residues. The CDR3 bases are TGCAGTGCTAGAGTATCAGGGAGTTATGGCTACACCTTC. It specifies CSARVSGSYGYTF.

The chain carries TRBV27 and TRBJ2-5; D not certain. This CDR3 contains 14 residues. The germline V gene encodes CDR1 MNHEY and CDR2 SMNVEV (reference sequence). Trimming shortened V by 3 bases and J by 6 bases, and 14 bases separated the two germline ends. The CDR3 loop is CASSLARTAKTQYF. CDR3 DNA: TGTGCCAGCAGTTTGGCTCGGACCGCAAAGACCCAGTACTTC.

The J gene is TRBJ2-7, the V gene TRBV10-1, with D perhaps matching TRBD2 (5 bases). The V and J ends lost 5 bases and 13 bases respectively, with 18 bases between them. This CDR3 contains 12 residues. The germline V gene has CDR1 WNHNN and CDR2 SYGVQD (reference sequence). The CDR3 bases are TGCGCCAGCAGTCCGCCACGGGCCGCGGGTTACTTC. Its protein is CASSPPRAAGYF.

The gene calls are TRBV7-2 and TRBJ2-5; TRBD2 aligns across 9 bases. After removal of 5 bases from V and 1 base from J, the junction contained 14 bases not matched to a gene. Germline V gene lookup returns CDR1 SGHTA and CDR2 FQGNSA. This CDR3 is 18 amino acids long. The CDR3 region is CASSKSRASGTSQETQYF. The CDR3 nucleotides are TGTGCCAGCAGCAAATCCAGGGCTAGCGGGACATCCCAAGAGACCCAGTACTTC.

The chain joins TRBV20-1 to TRBJ2-7; 7 bases fit TRBD2. The germline gives CDR1 DFQATT, CDR2 SNEGSKA (reference sequence). This CDR3 has 14 residues. V dropped 5 bases and J dropped 0; count of bases not matched to a gene: 7. DNA of the CDR3: TGCAGTGCTTTCCGGGACTATTCCTCCTACGAGCAGTACTTC. It yields the protein CSAFRDYSSYEQYF.

The V and J genes are TRBV20-1 and TRBJ1-2; unclear D gene. V was cut by 6 bases and J by 3 bases, with 8 bases left in between. Germline V gene sequence: CDR1 DFQATT, CDR2 SNEGSKA (reference sequence). The CDR3 is 11 residues long. The CDR3 nucleotides read TGCAGTGCGGTAAGAGACTATGGCTACACCTTC. Translating gives CSAVRDYGYTF.

This clonotype has a handful of counts. J is TRBJ2-5 and V is TRBV20-1; D remains ambiguous. V gave up 0 bases and J gave up 3 bases, with 8 bases separating them. The CDR3 has 13 amino acids. Germline loops: CDR1 DFQATT, CDR2 SNEGSKA (reference sequence). CDR3 in DNA: TGCAGTGCTAGAGATTGGAAAGAAGAGACCCAGTACTTC. Its protein is CSARDWKEETQYF.

The J gene is TRBJ1-5, the V gene TRBV19; TRBD1 aligns across 9 bases. The trim removed 6 bases at V and 2 bases at J, leaving 8 bases unmatched. The CDR3 extends over 16 amino acids. CDR1 is LNHDA and CDR2 is SQIVND in the germline V gene (reference sequence). This CDR3 is CASSWGQGSGNQPQHF. In DNA form, the CDR3 reads TGTGCCAGTAGCTGGGGACAGGGTTCCGGCAATCAGCCCCAGCATTTT.

The chain carries TRBV20-1 and TRBJ2-7; 13 bases agree with TRBD2. The V segment lost 1 base and the J segment 5 bases; nucleotides outside the gene matches: 5. CDR3 length: 15 residues. CDR1 is DFQATT and CDR2 is SNEGSKA in the germline V gene (reference sequence). Here the CDR3 reads CSARAGTSGMNEQYF. CDR3 sequence (DNA): TGCAGTGCTAGAGCCGGGACTAGCGGGATGAACGAGCAGTACTTC.

The genes are TRBV6-2 or TRBV6-3 and TRBJ1-1, with a weak D call TRBD1 (5 bases). Deletions cut 6 bases from V and 2 bases from J, with 16 bases between. Germline-derived CDR1 and CDR2 are MNHEY and SVGEGT. The CDR3 length is 15 residues. The CDR3 DNA reads TGTGCCAGCAGCGACGGCGGGGGAGCAAACACTGAAGCTTTCTTT. Translation: CASSDGGGANTEAFF.

The chain joins TRBV20-1 to TRBJ1-6; 11 bases map to TRBD1. Per the germline V gene, CDR1 is DFQATT and CDR2 is SNEGSKA (reference sequence). The CDR3 is 13 residues long. J gave up 9 bases and V 5 bases, and 3 bases lay outside the gene matches. The CDR3 coding sequence is TGCAGTGCTCAGGACAGGGGGCTTTCACCCCTCCACTTT. Residues: CSAQDRGLSPLHF.

The chain employs TRBV6-2 or TRBV6-3 and TRBJ2-3, with 10 bases identical to TRBD2. In germline, CDR1 is MNHEY, CDR2 SVGEGT. V lost 6 bases, J lost 6 bases, and 9 bases stayed unmatched. This CDR3 region has 15 residues. The CDR3 spells CASSPSGGASDTQYF. The DNA of the CDR3 is TGTGCCAGCAGCCCGAGCGGGGGGGCCTCTGATACGCAGTATTTT.

The rearrangement links TRBV7-2 to TRBJ1-1; TRBD1 matches at 9 bases. CDR1 and CDR2 from the germline V gene are SGHTA and FQGNSA. There are 18 residues in the CDR3. The V gene end was trimmed by 4 bases and the J gene end by 4 bases; junction bases not matched to a gene: 16. CDR3 protein: CASSYLGTGFSRSTEAFF. The CDR3 coding sequence is TGTGCCAGCAGCTATCTGGGGACAGGGTTTTCTCGGAGCACTGAAGCTTTCTTT.

This chain links TRBV21-1 with TRBJ1-3; the table's D call, TRBD1, has no DNA check behind it. TRBV21-1 is a pseudogene. The CDR3 contains 17 residues. CDR3 sequence: CASSKRGGDSSGNTIYF. Here the CDR3 DNA reads TGTGCCAGCAGCAAAAGGGGTGGGGATAGCTCTGGAAACACCATATATTTT.

This chain connects TRBV19 to TRBJ1-1, with D tentatively TRBD1 (5 bases). CDR1 LNHDA and CDR2 SQIVND come from the germline V gene (reference sequence). The CDR3 has 13 amino acids. V lost 5 bases and J lost 0, with 7 bases in between. This CDR3 reads CASSPTVNTEAFF. As DNA, the CDR3 is TGTGCCAGTAGTCCGACAGTGAACACTGAAGCTTTCTTT.

This chain joins TRBV5-6 and TRBJ1-1, with 12 bases matching TRBD1. J was trimmed by 7 bases and V by 4 bases; bases with no gene match: 2. This CDR3 has 13 residues. Germline V CDR1 and CDR2: SGHDT, YYEEEE. The CDR3 sequence is CASSRDRGLEAFF. The CDR3 DNA follows: TGTGCCAGCAGCAGGGACAGGGGGCTTGAAGCTTTCTTT.